The TCR beta chain under discussion was sequenced for a study of neoadjuvant nivolumab and ipilimumab in lung cancer. For the study at large: Nivolumab 3 mg/kg was given days 1, 15 and 29, plus ipilimumab 1 mg/kg day 1 in combination.

A note on this clone: Its antigen is still unknown.

In germline, CDR1 is SEHNR, CDR2 FQNEAQ (reference sequence). The CDR3 loop spans 17 amino acids. V lost 1 base and J 4 bases, leaving 18 bases between the germline ends. Study-wide results and limits: Resected-tumor TCR richness correlated positively with pretherapy blood richness. Only a small number of samples underwent TCR sequencing.

Here immunoSEQ multiplex PCR was the method, and the copy in TCRdb shows in-frame clones only, minus some. The sample has 20,000 to 25,000 clones; 82% are singletons. The TCR comes from an adult with non-small cell lung cancer. This chain connects TRBV7-9 to TRBJ2-3, with D perhaps TRBD1 or TRBD2 (6 bases each). The sample was peripheral blood, taken before neoadjuvant nivolumab, alone or with ipilimumab. The CDR3 DNA follows: TGTGCCAGCAGCTTAGTCGGGGGCGACTTTCGCGCAGATACGCAGTATTTT. Amino acids: CASSLVGGDFRADTQYF.